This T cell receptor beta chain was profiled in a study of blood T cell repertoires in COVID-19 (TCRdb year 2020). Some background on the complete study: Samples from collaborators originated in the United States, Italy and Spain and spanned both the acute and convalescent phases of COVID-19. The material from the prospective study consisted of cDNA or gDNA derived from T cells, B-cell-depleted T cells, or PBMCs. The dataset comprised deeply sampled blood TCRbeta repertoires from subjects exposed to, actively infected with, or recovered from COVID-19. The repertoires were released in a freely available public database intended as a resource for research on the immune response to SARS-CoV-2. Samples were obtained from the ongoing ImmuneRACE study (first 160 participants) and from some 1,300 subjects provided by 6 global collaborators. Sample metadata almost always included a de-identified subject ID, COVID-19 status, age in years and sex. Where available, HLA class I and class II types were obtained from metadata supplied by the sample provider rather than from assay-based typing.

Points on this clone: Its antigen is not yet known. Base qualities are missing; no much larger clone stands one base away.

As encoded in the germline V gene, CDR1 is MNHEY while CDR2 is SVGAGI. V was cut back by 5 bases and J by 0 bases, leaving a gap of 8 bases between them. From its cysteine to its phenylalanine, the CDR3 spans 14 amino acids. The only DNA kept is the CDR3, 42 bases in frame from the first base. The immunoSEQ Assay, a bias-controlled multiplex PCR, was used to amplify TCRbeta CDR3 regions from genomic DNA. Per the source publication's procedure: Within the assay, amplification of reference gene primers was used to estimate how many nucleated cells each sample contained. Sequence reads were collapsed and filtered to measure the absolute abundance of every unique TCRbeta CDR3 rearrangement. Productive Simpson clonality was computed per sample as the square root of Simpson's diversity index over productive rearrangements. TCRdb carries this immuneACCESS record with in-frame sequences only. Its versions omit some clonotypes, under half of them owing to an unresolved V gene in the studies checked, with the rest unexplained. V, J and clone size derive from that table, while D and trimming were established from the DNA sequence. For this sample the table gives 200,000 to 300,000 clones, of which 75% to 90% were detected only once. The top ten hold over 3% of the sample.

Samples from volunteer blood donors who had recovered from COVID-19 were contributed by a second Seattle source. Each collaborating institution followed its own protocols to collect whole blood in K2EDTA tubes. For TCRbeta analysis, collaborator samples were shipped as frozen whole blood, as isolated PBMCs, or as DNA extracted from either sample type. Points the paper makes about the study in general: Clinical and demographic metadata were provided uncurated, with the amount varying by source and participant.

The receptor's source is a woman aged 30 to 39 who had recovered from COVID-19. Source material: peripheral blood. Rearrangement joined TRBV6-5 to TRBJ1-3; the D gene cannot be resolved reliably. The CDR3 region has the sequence CASSQMSSGNTIYF. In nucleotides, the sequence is TGTGCCAGCAGTCAAATGAGCTCTGGAAACACCATATATTTT.